The TCR beta chain described here comes from a study of cytomegalovirus exposure and HLA in healthy donors. Study results and caveats: Presence/absence results assume similar sequencing depth per donor, which may not hold. Later analysis identified a missense DCLRE1C variant that was linked to TCR beta V- and J-gene trimming. The study designated 150 or so TCR beta chains cytomegalovirus-associated. In a later analysis, donors in an Asian-associated ancestry cluster reportedly had fewer N-insertions in productive TCRs than the cohort mean.

60 Vbeta and 13 Jbeta primers were used in PCR. Profiled with immunoSEQ multiplex PCR; TCRdb holds only in-frame clones, not every one. This sample's table has approximately 68,000 clones. Note on this clone: The antigen remains unidentified. Other DNA sequences in the sample encode the same CDR3.

The J segment lost 2 bases and the V segment lost 1 base, leaving 7 bases of the junction unmatched. CDR1 and CDR2 from the germline V gene are LGHNA and YSLEER. The CDR3 length is 16 residues. Sequencing input: PBMCs. This receptor was identified in a female donor in good health and CMV-seropositive. The V call is TRBV4-3, the J call TRBJ2-7, with TRBD1 matching over 8 bases. The CDR3 sequence: CASSQAPDRAAYEQYF. The CDR3 bases are TGCGCCAGCAGCCAAGCACCGGACAGGGCAGCCTACGAGCAGTACTTC.